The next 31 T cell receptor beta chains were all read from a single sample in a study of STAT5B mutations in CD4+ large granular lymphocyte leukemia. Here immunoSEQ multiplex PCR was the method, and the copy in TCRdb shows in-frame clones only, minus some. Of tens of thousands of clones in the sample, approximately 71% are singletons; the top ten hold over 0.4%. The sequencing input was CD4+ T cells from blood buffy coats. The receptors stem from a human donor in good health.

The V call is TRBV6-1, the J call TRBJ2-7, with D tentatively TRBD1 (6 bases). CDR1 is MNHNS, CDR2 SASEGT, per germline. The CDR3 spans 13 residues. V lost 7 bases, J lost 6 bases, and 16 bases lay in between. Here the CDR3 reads CASTEKGVFEQYF. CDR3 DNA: TGTGCCAGCACAGAGAAGGGGGTTTTCGAGCAGTACTTC.

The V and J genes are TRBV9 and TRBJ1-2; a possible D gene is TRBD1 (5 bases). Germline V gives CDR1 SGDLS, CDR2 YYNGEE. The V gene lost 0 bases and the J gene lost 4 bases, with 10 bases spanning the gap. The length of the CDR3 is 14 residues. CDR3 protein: CASSVAGGSYGYTF. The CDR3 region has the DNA TGTGCCAGCAGCGTAGCGGGGGGTAGCTATGGCTACACCTTC.

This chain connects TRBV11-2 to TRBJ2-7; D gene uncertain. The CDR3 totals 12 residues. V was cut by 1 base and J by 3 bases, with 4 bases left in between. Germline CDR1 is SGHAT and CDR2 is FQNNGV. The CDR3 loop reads CASSLGLYEQYF. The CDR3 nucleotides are TGTGCCAGCAGCTTAGGACTCTACGAGCAGTACTTC.

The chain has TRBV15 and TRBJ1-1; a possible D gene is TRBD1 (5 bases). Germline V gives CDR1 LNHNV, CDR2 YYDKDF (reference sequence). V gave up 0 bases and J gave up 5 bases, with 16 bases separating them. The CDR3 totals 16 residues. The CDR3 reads CATSRDWGSVSTEAFF. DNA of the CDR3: TGTGCCACCAGCAGAGATTGGGGCAGTGTATCGACTGAAGCTTTCTTT.

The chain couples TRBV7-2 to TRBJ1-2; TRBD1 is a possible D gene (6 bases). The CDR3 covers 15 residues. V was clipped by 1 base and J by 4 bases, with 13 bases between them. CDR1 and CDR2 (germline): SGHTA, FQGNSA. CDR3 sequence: CASSLVGQVGYGYTF. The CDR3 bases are TGTGCCAGCAGCTTAGTGGGACAAGTGGGCTATGGCTACACCTTC. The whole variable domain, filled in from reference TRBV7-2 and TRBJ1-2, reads GAGVSQSPSNKVTEKGKDVELRCDPISGHTALYWYRQSLGQGLEFLIYFQGNSAPDKSGLPSDRFSAERTGGSVSTLTIQRTQQEDSAVYLCASSLVGQVGYGYTFGSGTRLTVV.

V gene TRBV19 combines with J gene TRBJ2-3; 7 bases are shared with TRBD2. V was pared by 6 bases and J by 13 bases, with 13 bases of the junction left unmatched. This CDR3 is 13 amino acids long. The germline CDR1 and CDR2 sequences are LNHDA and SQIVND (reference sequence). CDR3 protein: CASRDGTTSVKYF. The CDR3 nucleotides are TGTGCCAGTAGAGACGGTACAACTAGCGTAAAGTATTTT.

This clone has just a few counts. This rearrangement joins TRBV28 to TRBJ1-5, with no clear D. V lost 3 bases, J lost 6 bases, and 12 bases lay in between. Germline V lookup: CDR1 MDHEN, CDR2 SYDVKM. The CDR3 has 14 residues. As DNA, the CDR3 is TGTGCCAGCAGTTTTCGGGGAATGGGTCAGCCCCAGCATTTT. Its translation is CASSFRGMGQPQHF.

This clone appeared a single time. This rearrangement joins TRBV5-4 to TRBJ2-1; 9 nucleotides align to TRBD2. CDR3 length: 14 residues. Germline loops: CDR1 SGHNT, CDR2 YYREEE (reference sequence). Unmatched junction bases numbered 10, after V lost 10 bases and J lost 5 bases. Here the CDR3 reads CAVPLAGENNEQFF. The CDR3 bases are TGTGCCGTTCCCTTAGCGGGGGAAAACAATGAGCAGTTCTTC. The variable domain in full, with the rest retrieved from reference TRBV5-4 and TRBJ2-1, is ETGVTQSPTHLIKTRGQQVTLRCSSQSGHNTVSWYQQALGQGPQFIFQYYREEENGRGNFPPRFSGLQFPNYSSELNVNALELDDSALYLCAVPLAGENNEQFFGPGTRLTVL.

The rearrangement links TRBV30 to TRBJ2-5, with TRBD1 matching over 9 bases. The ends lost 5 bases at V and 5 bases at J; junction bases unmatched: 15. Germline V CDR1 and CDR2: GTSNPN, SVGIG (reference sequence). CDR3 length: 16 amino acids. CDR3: CAWSTGTGSGMETQYF. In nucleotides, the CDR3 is TGTGCCTGGTCGACCGGGACAGGGAGTGGAATGGAGACCCAGTACTTC.

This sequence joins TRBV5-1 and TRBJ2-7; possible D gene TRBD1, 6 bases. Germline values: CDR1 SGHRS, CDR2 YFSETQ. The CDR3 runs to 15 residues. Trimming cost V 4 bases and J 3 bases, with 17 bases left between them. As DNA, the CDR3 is TGCGCCAGCAGCACGTCGACAGGTGGGCACTACGAGCAGTACTTC. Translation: CASSTSTGGHYEQYF.

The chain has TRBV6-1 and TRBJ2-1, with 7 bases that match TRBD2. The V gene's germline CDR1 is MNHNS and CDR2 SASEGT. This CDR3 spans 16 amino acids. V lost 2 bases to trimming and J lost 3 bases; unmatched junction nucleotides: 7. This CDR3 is CASSEMAGVIYNEQFF. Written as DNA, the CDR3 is TGTGCCAGCAGTGAAATGGCGGGGGTTATCTACAATGAGCAGTTCTTC.

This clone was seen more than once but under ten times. The CDR3 region is CASSSREAGELFF. CDR3 sequence (DNA): TGTGCCAGCAGCTCCAGGGAGGCCGGGGAGCTGTTTTTT. The rearrangement uses TRBV11-2 and TRBJ2-2, with D tentatively TRBD2 (6 bases). Germline CDR1 and CDR2: SGHAT and FQNNGV. The CDR3 totals 13 residues. Deletions cut 4 bases from V and 6 bases from J, with 9 bases between. Full variable domain (remainder filled in from reference TRBV11-2 and TRBJ2-2): EAGVAQSPRYKIIEKRQSVAFWCNPISGHATLYWYQQILGQGPKLLIQFQNNGVVDDSQLPKDRFSAERLKGVDSTLKIQPAKLEDSAVYLCASSSREAGELFFGEGSRLTVL.

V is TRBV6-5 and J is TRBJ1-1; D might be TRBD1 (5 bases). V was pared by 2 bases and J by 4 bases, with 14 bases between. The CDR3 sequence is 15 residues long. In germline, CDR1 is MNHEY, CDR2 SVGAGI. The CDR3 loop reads CASSYREGMGTEAFF. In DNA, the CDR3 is TGTGCCAGCAGTTACAGGGAGGGGATGGGCACTGAAGCTTTCTTT.

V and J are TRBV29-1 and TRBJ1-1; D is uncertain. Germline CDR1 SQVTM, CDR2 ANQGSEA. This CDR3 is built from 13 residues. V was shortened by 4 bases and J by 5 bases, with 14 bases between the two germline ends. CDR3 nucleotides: TGCAGCGTTGGGTCGGGATCTGGGACTGAAGCTTTCTTT. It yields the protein CSVGSGSGTEAFF.

The CDR3 nucleotides read TGCGCCAGCAGTGAGTTTCGCGTTACTAACTATGGCTACACCTTC. Translation: CASSEFRVTNYGYTF. The chain couples TRBV10-2 to TRBJ1-2; D remains unclear. This CDR3 region has 15 residues. The ends were cut back, 1 base at V and 0 bases at J, with 9 bases in the middle. Germline loops: CDR1 WSHSY, CDR2 SAAADI.

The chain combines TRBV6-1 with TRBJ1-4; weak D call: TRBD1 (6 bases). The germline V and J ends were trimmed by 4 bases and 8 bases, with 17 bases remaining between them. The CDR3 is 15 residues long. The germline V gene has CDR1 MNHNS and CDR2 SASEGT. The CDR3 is CASSGVGTSEEKLFF. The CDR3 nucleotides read TGTGCCAGCAGTGGGGTCGGGACAAGCGAAGAAAAACTGTTTTTT.

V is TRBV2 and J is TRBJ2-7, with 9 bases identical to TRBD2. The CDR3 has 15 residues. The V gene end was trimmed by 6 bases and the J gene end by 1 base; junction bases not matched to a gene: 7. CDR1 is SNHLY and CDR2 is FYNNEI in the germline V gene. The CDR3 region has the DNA TGTGCCAGCAGCCGGAGCGGGGGGCAATCCTACGAGCAGTACTTC. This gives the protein CASSRSGGQSYEQYF.

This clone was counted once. Written as DNA, the CDR3 is TGCGCCAGCAGCGCGGAAGGCGGGGGATTAGCCAAAAACATTCAGTACTTC. Protein product: CASSAEGGGLAKNIQYF. The chain joins TRBV5-1 to TRBJ2-4, with 7 positions matching TRBD2. Germline loops: CDR1 SGHRS, CDR2 YFSETQ. This CDR3 has 17 amino acids. With V trimmed by 4 bases and J by 0 bases, 10 bases remained unmatched.

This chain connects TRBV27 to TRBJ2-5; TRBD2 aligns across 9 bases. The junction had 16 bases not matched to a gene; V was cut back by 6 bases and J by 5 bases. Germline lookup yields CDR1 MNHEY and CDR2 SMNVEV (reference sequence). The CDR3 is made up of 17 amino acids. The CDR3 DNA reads TGTGCCAGCAGCCTTACCCCTCTTCCACTAGCGGGCGAGACCCAGTACTTC. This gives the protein CASSLTPLPLAGETQYF.

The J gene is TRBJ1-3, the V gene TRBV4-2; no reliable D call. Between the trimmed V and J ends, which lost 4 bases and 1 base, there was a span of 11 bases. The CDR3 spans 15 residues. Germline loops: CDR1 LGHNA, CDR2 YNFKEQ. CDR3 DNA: TGTGCCAGCAGCCGGGATTGGGGTTCTGGAAACACCATATATTTT. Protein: CASSRDWGSGNTIYF.

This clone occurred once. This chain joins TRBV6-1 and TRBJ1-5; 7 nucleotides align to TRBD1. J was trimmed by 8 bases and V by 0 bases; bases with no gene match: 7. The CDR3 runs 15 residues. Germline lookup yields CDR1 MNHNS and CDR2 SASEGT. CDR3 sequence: CASSEARQGSEPQHF. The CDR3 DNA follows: TGTGCCAGCAGTGAAGCGAGACAGGGTAGTGAGCCCCAGCATTTT.

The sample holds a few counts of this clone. The CDR3 loop is CASRETGVNEKLFF. The CDR3 nucleotides read TGTGCCAGCAGGGAGACAGGGGTTAATGAAAAACTGTTTTTT. The chain is built from TRBV28 and TRBJ1-4, with TRBD1 matching 8 bases. Trimming at V came to 6 bases and at J to 4 bases, leaving 4 bases not matched to a gene. The CDR3 sequence is 14 residues long. The germline CDR1 and CDR2 sequences are MDHEN and SYDVKM.

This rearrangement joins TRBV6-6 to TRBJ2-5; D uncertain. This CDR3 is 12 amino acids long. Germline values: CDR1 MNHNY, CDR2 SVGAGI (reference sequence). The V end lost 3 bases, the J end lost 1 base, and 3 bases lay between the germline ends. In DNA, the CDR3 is TGTGCCAGCAGTTATTTCCAAGAGACCCAGTACTTC. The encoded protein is CASSYFQETQYF.

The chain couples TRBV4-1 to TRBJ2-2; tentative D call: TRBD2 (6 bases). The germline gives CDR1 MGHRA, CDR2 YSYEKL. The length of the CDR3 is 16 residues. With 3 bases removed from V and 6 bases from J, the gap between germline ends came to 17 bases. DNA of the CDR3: TGCGCCAGCAGCCACCCCACTAGCAGTCGGGCCGGGGAGCTGTTTTTT. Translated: CASSHPTSSRAGELFF.

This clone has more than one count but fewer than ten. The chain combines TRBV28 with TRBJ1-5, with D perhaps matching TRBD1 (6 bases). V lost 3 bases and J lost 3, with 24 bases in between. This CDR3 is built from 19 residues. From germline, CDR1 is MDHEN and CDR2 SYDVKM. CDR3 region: CASSFPSEGHMDINQPQHF. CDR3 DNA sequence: TGTGCCAGCAGTTTTCCTTCGGAGGGACACATGGATATCAATCAGCCCCAGCATTTT.

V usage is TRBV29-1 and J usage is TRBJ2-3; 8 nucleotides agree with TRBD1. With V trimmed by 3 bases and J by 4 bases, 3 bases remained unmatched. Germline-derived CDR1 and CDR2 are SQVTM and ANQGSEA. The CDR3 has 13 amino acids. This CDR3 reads CSVDNRGADTQYF. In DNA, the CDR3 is TGCAGCGTTGATAACAGGGGGGCAGATACGCAGTATTTT.

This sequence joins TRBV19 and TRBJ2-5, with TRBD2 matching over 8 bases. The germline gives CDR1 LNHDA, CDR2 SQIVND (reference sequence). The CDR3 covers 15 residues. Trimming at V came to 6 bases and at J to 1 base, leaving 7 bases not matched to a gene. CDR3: CASSTGTRFQETQYF. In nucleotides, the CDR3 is TGTGCCAGTAGCACCGGGACTAGGTTCCAAGAGACCCAGTACTTC.

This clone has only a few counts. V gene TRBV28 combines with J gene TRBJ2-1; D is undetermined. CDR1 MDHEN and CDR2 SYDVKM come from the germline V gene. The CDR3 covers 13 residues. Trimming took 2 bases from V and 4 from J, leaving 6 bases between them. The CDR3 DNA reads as TGTGCCAGCAGTTTAGCACCGTACAATGAGCAGTTCTTC. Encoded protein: CASSLAPYNEQFF.

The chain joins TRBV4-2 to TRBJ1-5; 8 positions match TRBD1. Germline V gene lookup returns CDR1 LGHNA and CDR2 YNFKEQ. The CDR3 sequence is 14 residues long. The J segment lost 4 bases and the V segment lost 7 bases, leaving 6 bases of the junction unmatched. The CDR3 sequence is CASTGGAGNQPQHF. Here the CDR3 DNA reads TGTGCCAGCACAGGGGGCGCGGGGAATCAGCCCCAGCATTTT.

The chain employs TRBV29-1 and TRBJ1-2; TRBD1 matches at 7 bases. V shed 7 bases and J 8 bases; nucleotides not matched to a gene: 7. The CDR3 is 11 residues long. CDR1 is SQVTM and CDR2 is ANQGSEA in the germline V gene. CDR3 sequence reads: CSGEQGSGYTF. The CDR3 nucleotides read TGCAGCGGGGAACAGGGGAGCGGCTACACCTTC.

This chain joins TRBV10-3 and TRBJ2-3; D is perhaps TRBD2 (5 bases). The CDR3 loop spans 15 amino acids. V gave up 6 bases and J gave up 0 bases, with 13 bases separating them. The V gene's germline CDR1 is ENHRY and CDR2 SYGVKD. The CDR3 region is CAIRLGLTSTDTQYF. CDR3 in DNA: TGTGCCATCAGACTAGGGCTGACTAGCACAGATACGCAGTATTTT.